This T cell receptor (beta chain) was observed in a study of cytomegalovirus exposure and HLA in healthy donors. There are a few counts of this clone. J lost 3 bases, V lost 5 bases, and 6 bases had no gene match. The CDR3 extends over 15 amino acids. The V gene's germline CDR1 is SGHVS and CDR2 FQNEAQ. PCR used 60 Vbeta primers and 13 Jbeta primers. Only in-frame clones appear in the TCRdb table, and some are missing; sequencing was by immunoSEQ multiplex PCR. Of some 110,000 clones in the sample, roughly 15% were seen once. Sequencing was done on a sample of PBMCs. The chain combines TRBV7-8 with TRBJ2-2, with 7 bases lining up with TRBD1. This sequence was found in a female donor in good health and CMV-seronegative. The DNA for the CDR3 is TGTGCCAGCAGCCCCAGACAGGGACACACCGGGGAGCTGTTTTTT. Translating it yields CASSPRQGHTGELFF.